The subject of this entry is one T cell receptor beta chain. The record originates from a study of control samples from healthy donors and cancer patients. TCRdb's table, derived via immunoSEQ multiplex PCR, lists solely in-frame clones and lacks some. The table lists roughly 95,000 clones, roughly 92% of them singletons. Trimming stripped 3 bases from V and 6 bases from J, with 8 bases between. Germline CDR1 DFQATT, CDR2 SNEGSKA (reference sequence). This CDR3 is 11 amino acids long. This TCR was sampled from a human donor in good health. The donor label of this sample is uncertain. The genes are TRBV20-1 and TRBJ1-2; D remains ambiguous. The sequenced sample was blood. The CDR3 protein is CSARTNDGYTF. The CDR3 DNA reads TGCAGTGCTAGGACCAACGATGGCTACACCTTC.